Here is one TCR beta chain with its context. Produced via immunoSEQ multiplex PCR; TCRdb's table is partial and in-frame only. The profile shows 350,000 to 550,000 clones, roughly nine tenths of them singletons. These data are taken from a study of blood T cell repertoires in COVID-19. Overall study: COVID-19 samples, acute and convalescent, were from the United States, Italy and Spain.

Material for sequencing was PBMCs or T cells enriched from blood (not recorded which). The clonotype originates from a woman aged 18 to 35 with acute COVID-19.

CDR3 protein: CASSLAGEYGYTF. Written as DNA, the CDR3 is TGTGCCAGCAGTTTGGCAGGGGAGTATGGCTACACCTTC. V usage is TRBV6-5 and J usage is TRBJ1-2; D is possibly TRBD1 (6 bases). Looked up from germline, CDR1 is MNHEY and CDR2 is SVGAGI. The ends were cut back, 4 bases at V and 5 bases at J, with 11 bases in the middle. The CDR3 runs to 13 residues.